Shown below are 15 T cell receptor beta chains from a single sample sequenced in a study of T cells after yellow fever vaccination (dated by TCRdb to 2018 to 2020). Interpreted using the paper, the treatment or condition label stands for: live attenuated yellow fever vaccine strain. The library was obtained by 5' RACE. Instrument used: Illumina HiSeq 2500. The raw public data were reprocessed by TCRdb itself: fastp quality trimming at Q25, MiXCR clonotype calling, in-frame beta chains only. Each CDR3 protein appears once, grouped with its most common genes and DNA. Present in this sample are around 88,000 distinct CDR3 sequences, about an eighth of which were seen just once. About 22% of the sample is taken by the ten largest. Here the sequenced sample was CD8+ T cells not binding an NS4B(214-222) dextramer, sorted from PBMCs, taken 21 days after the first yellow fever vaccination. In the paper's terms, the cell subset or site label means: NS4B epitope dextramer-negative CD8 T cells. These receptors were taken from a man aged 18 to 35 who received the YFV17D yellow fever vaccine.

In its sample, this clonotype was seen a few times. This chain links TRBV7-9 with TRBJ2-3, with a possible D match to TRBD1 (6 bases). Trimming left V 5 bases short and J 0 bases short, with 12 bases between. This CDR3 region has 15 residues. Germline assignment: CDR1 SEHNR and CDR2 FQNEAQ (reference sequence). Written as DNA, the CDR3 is TGTGCCAGCAGCCCCGGGACACACAGCACAGATACGCAGTATTTT. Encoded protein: CASSPGTHSTDTQYF.

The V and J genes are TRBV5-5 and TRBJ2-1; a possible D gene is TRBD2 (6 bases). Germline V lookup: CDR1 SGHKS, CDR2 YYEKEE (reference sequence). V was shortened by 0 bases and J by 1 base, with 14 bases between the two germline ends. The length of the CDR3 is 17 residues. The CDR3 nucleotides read TGTGCCAGCAGCTTGGCTGGAGGGGCGGTGTCCTACAATGAGCAGTTCTTC. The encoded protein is CASSLAGGAVSYNEQFF.

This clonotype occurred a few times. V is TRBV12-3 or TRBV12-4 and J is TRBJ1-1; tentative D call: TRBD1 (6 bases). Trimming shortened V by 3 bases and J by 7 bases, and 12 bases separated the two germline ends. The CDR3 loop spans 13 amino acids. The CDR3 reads CASSFGTKLEAFF. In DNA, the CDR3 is TGTGCCAGCAGTTTCGGGACAAAGCTTGAAGCTTTCTTT.

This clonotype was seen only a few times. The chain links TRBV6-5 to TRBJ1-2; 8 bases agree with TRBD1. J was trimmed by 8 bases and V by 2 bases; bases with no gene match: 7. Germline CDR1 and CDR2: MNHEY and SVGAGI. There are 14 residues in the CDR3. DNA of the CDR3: TGTGCCAGCAGTTACGCAGGGGGCGCGGGAGGCTACACCTTC. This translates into CASSYAGGAGGYTF.

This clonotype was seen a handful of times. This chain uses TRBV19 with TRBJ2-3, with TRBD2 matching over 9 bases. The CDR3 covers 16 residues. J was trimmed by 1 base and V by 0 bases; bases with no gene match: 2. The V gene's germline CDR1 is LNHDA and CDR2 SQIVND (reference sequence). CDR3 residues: CASSIDGTSRTDTQYF. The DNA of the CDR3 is TGTGCCAGTAGTATAGATGGGACTAGCCGCACAGATACGCAGTATTTT.

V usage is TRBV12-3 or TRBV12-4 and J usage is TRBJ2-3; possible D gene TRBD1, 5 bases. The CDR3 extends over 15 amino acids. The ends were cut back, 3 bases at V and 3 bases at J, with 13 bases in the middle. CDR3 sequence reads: CASSFLVSGTDTQYF. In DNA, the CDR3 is TGTGCCAGCAGTTTTTTGGTATCAGGGACAGATACGCAGTATTTT.

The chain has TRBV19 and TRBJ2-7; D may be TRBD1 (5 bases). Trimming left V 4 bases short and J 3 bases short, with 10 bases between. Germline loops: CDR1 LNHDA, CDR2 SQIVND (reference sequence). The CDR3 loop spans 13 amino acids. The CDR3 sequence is CASSNRQGYEQYF. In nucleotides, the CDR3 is TGTGCCAGTAGTAATCGGCAGGGCTACGAGCAGTACTTC.

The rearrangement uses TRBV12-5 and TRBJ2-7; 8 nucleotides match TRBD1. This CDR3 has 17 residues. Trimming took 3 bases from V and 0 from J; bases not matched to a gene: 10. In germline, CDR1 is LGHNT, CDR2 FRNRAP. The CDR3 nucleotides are TGTGCTAGTGGTTTTATCATCCGGGACAGGAGCTCCTACGAGCAGTACTTC. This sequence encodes CASGFIIRDRSSYEQYF.

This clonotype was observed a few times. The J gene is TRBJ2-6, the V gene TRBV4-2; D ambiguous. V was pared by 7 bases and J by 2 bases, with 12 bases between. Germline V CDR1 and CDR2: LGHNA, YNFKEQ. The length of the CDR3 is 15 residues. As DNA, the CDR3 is TGTGCCAGCACTCAAGGAGCCCCTGGGGCCAACGTCCTGACTTTC. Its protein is CASTQGAPGANVLTF.

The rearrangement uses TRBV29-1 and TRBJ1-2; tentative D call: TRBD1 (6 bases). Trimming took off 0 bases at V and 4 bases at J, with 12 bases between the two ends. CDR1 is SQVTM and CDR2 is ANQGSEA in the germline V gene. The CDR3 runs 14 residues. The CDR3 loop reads CSVEDRGRVYGYTF. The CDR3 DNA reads TGCAGCGTTGAAGACAGGGGACGCGTCTATGGCTACACCTTC.

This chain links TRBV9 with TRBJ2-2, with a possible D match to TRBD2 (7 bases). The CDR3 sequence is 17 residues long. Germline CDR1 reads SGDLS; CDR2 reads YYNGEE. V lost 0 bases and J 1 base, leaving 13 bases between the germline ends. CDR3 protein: CASSVEGRGQNTGELFF. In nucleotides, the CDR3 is TGTGCCAGCAGCGTAGAGGGGCGGGGGCAGAACACCGGGGAGCTGTTTTTT. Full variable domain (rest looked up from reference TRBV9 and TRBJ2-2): DSGVTQTPKHLITATGQRVTLRCSPRSGDLSVYWYQQSLDQGLQFLIQYYNGEERAKGNILERFSAQQFPDLHSELNLSSLELGDSALYFCASSVEGRGQNTGELFFGEGSRLTVL.

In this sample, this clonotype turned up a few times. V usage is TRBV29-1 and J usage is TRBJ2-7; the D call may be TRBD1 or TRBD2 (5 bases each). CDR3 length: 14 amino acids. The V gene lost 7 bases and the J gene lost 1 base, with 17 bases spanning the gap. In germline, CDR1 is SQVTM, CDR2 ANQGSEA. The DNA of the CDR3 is TGCAGCGCCTGGGACGTCTTCCCTTCCTACGAGCAGTACTTC. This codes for CSAWDVFPSYEQYF.

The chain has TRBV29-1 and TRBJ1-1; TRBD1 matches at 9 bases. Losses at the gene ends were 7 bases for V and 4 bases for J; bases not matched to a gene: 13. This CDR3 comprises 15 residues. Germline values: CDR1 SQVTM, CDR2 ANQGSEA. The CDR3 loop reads CSAGPGQGELTEAFF. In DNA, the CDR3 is TGCAGCGCCGGTCCGGGACAGGGAGAACTCACTGAAGCTTTCTTT.

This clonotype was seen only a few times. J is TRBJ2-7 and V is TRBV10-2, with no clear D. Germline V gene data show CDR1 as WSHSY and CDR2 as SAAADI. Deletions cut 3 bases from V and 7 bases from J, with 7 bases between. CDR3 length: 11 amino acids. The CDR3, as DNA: TGCGCCAGCAGTGATGGGTTAGAGCAGTACTTC. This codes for CASSDGLEQYF.

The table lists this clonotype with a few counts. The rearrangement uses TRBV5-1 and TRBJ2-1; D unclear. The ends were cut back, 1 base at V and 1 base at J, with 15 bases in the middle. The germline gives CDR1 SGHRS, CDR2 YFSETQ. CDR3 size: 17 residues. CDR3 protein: CASSLWVAGSSYNEQFF. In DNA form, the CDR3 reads TGCGCCAGCAGCTTGTGGGTCGCTGGCAGTTCCTACAATGAGCAGTTCTTC.